These T cell receptor beta chains were read from a single sample in a study of shared clonotypes between healthy human individuals. Produced via immunoSEQ multiplex PCR; TCRdb's table is partial and in-frame only. The sample yields millions of clones, about 92% seen once. The sample consisted of naive CD8+ T cells from PBMCs. The receptors were sampled from a man younger than 30 in good health. Some clones in this sample may be carry-over from other donors' samples. Both conserved end residues are part of each CDR3. The order of the fields is V gene, J gene, clone size, D gene, CDR3 protein, CDR3 DNA. D genes are given only for firm matches. Clone size is stated in some rows and not others, as once, few, many or a class when expanded.

>TRBV19|TRBJ2-2|.|.
CASSIDHGGELFF
TGTGCCAGTAGTATAGATCATGGCGGGGAGCTGTTTTTT
>TRBV29-1|TRBJ2-5|.|.
CSVHRDIQETQYF
TGCAGCGTGCACCGGGACATCCAAGAGACCCAGTACTTC
>TRBV7-6|TRBJ2-3|.|.
CASSLGGRSFTDTQYF
TGTGCCAGCAGCTTAGGAGGGCGGTCCTTCACAGATACGCAGTATTTT
>TRBV27|TRBJ2-3|.|.
CASSLPFGDTQYF
TGTGCCAGCAGTTTACCCTTTGGGGATACGCAGTATTTT
>TRBV28|TRBJ2-1|.|TRBD1
CASSFRGLADNEQFF
TGTGCCAGCAGTTTTAGGGGGCTAGCCGACAATGAGCAGTTCTTC
>TRBV4-3|TRBJ1-1|.|TRBD1
CASSRDRGNTEAFF
TGCGCCAGCAGCCGAGACAGGGGAAACACTGAAGCTTTCTTT
>TRBV9|TRBJ2-2|.|TRBD1
CASSAYRTGPGELFF
TGTGCCAGCAGCGCCTATCGGACAGGCCCCGGGGAGCTGTTTTTT
>TRBV7-9|TRBJ2-2|.|.
CASSLEVRLGEGELFF
TGTGCCAGCAGCTTAGAGGTGCGGCTAGGAGAGGGGGAGCTGTTTTTT
>TRBV28|TRBJ2-7|.|.
CASSLSRTYEQYF
TGTGCCAGCAGTTTATCGCGCACCTACGAGCAGTACTTC
>TRBV27|TRBJ2-3|.|.
CASSFFYADTQYF
TGTGCCAGCAGTTTTTTCTACGCAGATACGCAGTATTTT
>TRBV27|TRBJ2-5|.|.
CASSLSGSGRETQYF
TGTGCCAGCAGTTTATCTGGTTCCGGGCGGGAGACCCAGTACTTC
>TRBV27|TRBJ2-1|.|TRBD2
CASRGGAGVYDEQFF
TGTGCCAGCCGAGGTGGAGCGGGAGTCTATGATGAGCAGTTCTTC
>TRBV19|TRBJ1-1|.|.
CASSIVIDMNTEAFF
TGTGCCAGTAGTATAGTAATAGATATGAACACTGAAGCTTTCTTT
>TRBV9|TRBJ2-1|.|TRBD2
CASSGGLAGTYNEQFF
TGTGCCAGCAGCGGGGGACTAGCGGGAACCTACAATGAGCAGTTCTTC
>TRBV4-3|TRBJ2-7|once|TRBD1
CASSRDRVSSYEQYF
TGCGCCAGCAGCCGGGACAGGGTAAGCTCCTACGAGCAGTACTTC
>TRBV7-9|TRBJ2-7|.|TRBD1
CASSLPTGNEQYF
TGTGCCAGCAGCCTCCCGACAGGGAACGAGCAGTACTTC
>TRBV7-9|TRBJ1-5|once|.
CASSGVDSNQPQHF
TGTGCCAGCTCGGGGGTGGATAGCAATCAGCCCCAGCATTTT
>TRBV6-5|TRBJ1-4|.|.
CASSYGLGEKLFF
TGTGCCAGCAGTTACGGTCTCGGTGAAAAACTGTTTTTT
>TRBV15|TRBJ2-7|.|TRBD1
CATSRPTGQGRYEQYF
TGTGCCACCAGCAGGCCTACCGGACAGGGAAGGTACGAGCAGTACTTC
>TRBV11-2|TRBJ2-4|.|.
CASSLSRRAGAKNIQYF
TGTGCCAGCAGCCTATCTAGGCGAGCGGGAGCCAAAAACATTCAGTACTTC
>TRBV4-1|TRBJ2-5|.|.
CASALGVPETQYF
TGCGCCAGCGCGTTGGGGGTCCCAGAGACCCAGTACTTC
>TRBV4-2|TRBJ2-7|.|TRBD2
CASSPPMTTRGAYEQYF
TGTGCCAGCAGCCCGCCTATGACAACGCGGGGGGCTTACGAGCAGTACTTC
>TRBV5-6|TRBJ2-5|.|.
CASSFEDRDIRGETQYF
TGTGCCAGCAGCTTTGAGGACCGGGACATCCGAGGGGAGACCCAGTACTTC
>TRBV4-3|TRBJ2-7|.|TRBD1
CASSQVGLLGQTYEQYF
TGCGCCAGCAGCCAAGTAGGCCTTTTGGGACAGACCTACGAGCAGTACTTC
>TRBV2|TRBJ2-1|.|TRBD1
CASRPGTGIYNEQFF
TGTGCCAGCAGGCCAGGGACAGGGATTTACAATGAGCAGTTCTTC
>TRBV19|TRBJ2-2|.|.
CASSRDGHTGELFF
TGTGCCAGTAGCCGGGACGGGCACACCGGGGAGCTGTTTTTT
>TRBV29-1|TRBJ2-7|.|.
CSARGIGSYEQYF
TGCAGCGCACGGGGGATTGGCTCCTACGAGCAGTACTTC
>TRBV29-1|TRBJ2-1|.|TRBD2
CSVLAGGGEQFF
TGCAGCGTTTTAGCGGGAGGCGGTGAGCAGTTCTTC
>TRBV28|TRBJ2-6|.|.
CASSFGGYGANVLTF
TGTGCCAGCAGTTTCGGGGGCTATGGGGCCAACGTCCTGACTTTC
>TRBV6-6|TRBJ2-2|once|TRBD2
CASSQRTSESGELFF
TGTGCCAGCAGCCAACGGACTAGCGAGTCCGGGGAGCTGTTTTTT
>TRBV7-9|TRBJ2-5|.|.
CASSPPGNQETQYF
TGTGCCAGCAGCCCACCGGGTAACCAAGAGACCCAGTACTTC
>TRBV27|TRBJ2-7|few|TRBD1
CASGLAGQGGEQYF
TGTGCCAGCGGCCTGGCGGGACAGGGAGGCGAGCAGTACTTC
>TRBV12-5|TRBJ1-2|.|.
CASGPQGYDYGYTF
TGTGCTAGTGGCCCCCAGGGGTATGACTATGGCTACACCTTC
>TRBV15|TRBJ2-2|.|TRBD2
CATHAIAGVTGELFF
TGTGCCACCCACGCCATAGCGGGAGTCACCGGGGAGCTGTTTTTT
>TRBV7-9|TRBJ2-4|.|.
CASSPDVAKNIQYF
TGTGCCAGCAGCCCCGACGTAGCCAAAAACATTCAGTACTTC
>TRBV27|TRBJ1-5|.|TRBD1
CASSLLPGQGPQGNQPQHF
TGTGCCAGCAGTTTACTCCCGGGACAGGGGCCCCAAGGCAATCAGCCCCAGCATTTT
>TRBV10-3|TRBJ2-7|.|.
CAISEPLAYEQYF
TGTGCCATCAGTGAGCCACTTGCGTACGAGCAGTACTTC
>TRBV9|TRBJ2-7|once|.
CASSVGQSSYEQYF
TGTGCCAGCAGCGTTGGACAGAGCTCCTACGAGCAGTACTTC
>TRBV9|TRBJ2-7|.|.
CASSGLTGTPKYF
TGTGCCAGCAGCGGACTAACGGGGACGCCGAAGTACTTC
>TRBV2|TRBJ2-3|.|.
CASSEGLTSTDTQYF
TGTGCCAGCAGTGAAGGACTCACTAGCACAGATACGCAGTATTTT
>TRBV27|TRBJ1-2|.|.
CASSEPGTPYGYTF
TGTGCCAGCAGTGAACCAGGGACCCCCTATGGCTACACCTTC
>TRBV9|TRBJ2-2|.|TRBD2
CASSDQAGTSAGGELFF
TGTGCCAGCAGCGACCAAGCCGGGACTAGCGCGGGCGGGGAGCTGTTTTTT
>TRBV13|TRBJ2-6|.|TRBD2
CASTSASSGANVLTF
TGTGCCAGTACTAGCGCCAGCTCTGGGGCCAACGTCCTGACTTTC
>TRBV27|TRBJ1-5|.|.
CASSLAGGNQPQHF
TGTGCCAGCAGTTTAGCAGGGGGCAATCAGCCCCAGCATTTT
>TRBV7-8|TRBJ2-7|.|.
CASSPRQVLEQYF
TGTGCCAGCAGCCCTCGACAGGTACTCGAGCAGTACTTC